A selection of T cell receptor beta chains follows, all from one sample in a study of blood T cell repertoires in COVID-19. TCRdb keeps only in-frame clones here, not all; method: immunoSEQ multiplex PCR. The data show around 220,000 clones, about 90% seen once. Sequenced: peripheral blood. Receptor source: a man in his forties or fifties with active or convalescent COVID-19. The CDR3 runs from the conserved cysteine through the conserved F or W. A D gene is named only where the DNA matches it firmly. Size tells how often a clone was seen (once, few, many) or the class of an expanded clone, and some rows leave it out.

J	size	D	V	DNA	CDR3
TRBJ2-7	-	-	TRBV14	TGTGCCAGCAGCCAAGATCTAAACGAGCAGTACTTC	CASSQDLNEQYF
TRBJ1-1	-	TRBD1	TRBV10-3	TGTGCCATCAGGGACAGGGTAGGGAACACTGAAGCTTTCTTT	CAIRDRVGNTEAFF
TRBJ2-7	-	TRBD1	TRBV5-4	TGTGCCAGCAGCTCGGGGGACAGGGGACACGAGCAGTACTTC	CASSSGDRGHEQYF
TRBJ2-3	-	-	TRBV11-2	TGTGCCAGCAGCTTCGCCGGGAGGGGGCGCGGGACAGATACGCAGTATTTT	CASSFAGRGRGTDTQYF
TRBJ1-1	-	-	TRBV18	TGTGCCAGCTCACCACCCAGAAACACTGAAGCTTTCTTT	CASSPPRNTEAFF
TRBJ2-1	-	-	TRBV21-1	TGTGCCAGCGTTCTAGCGGGAGGGAAGTTGGATGAGCAGTTCTTC	CASVLAGGKLDEQFF
TRBJ2-5	-	TRBD2	TRBV3-1/TRBV3-2	TGTGCCAGCACCATAGCGGGGCAAGAGACCCAGTACTTC	CASTIAGQETQYF
TRBJ1-2	-	-	TRBV29-1	TGCAGCGTTGTTCTAGGAGACTATGGCTACACCTTC	CSVVLGDYGYTF
TRBJ2-1	-	TRBD2	TRBV9	TGTGCCAGTGGGAGGGGATTTAATTCCTACAATGAGCAGTTCTTC	CASGRGFNSYNEQFF
TRBJ2-1	-	TRBD1	TRBV5-4	TGTGCCAGCAGCACTGTACAGGGGACGCATGTTAGTGAGCAGTTCTTC	CASSTVQGTHVSEQFF
TRBJ1-2	-	TRBD1	TRBV28	TGTGCCAGCAGTTACCGGGCCGAGACAGGGGACGATGGCTACACCTTC	CASSYRAETGDDGYTF
TRBJ1-1	-	TRBD1	TRBV7-3	TGTGCCAGCAGCGATACAACAGGGGGCTTCACTGAAGCTTTCTTT	CASSDTTGGFTEAFF
TRBJ2-7	-	-	TRBV7-9	TGTGCCAGCAGCTCGGGATCCCTAGGAGAGCAGTACTTC	CASSSGSLGEQYF
TRBJ2-1	-	-	TRBV6-5	TGTGCCAGCAGCCGGGCGGGTGGGACATACAATGAGCAGTTCTTC	CASSRAGGTYNEQFF
TRBJ2-5	-	TRBD1	TRBV5-1	TGCGCCAGCAGCCTACGGACAGGACCCCAAGAGACCCAGTACTTC	CASSLRTGPQETQYF
TRBJ2-5	-	TRBD2	TRBV6-2/TRBV6-3	TGTGCCAGCAGTTACTTGGTAGCGGGGGGTATACGTCAAGAGACCCAGTACTTC	CASSYLVAGGIRQETQYF
TRBJ1-2	-	-	TRBV6-5	TGTGCCGTCTCGGCGGCCTATGGCTACACCTTC	CAVSAAYGYTF
TRBJ2-1	once	TRBD2	TRBV2	TGTGCCAGCACCCAGACTAGCGGCGAGCAGTTCTTC	CASTQTSGEQFF
TRBJ1-2	-	-	TRBV25-1	TGTGCCAGCAGTGTAGATTACGGTGGTAGAGGCTATGGCTACACCTTC	CASSVDYGGRGYGYTF
TRBJ2-6	-	TRBD1	TRBV28	TGTGCCAGCAGTCCCCGGACAGGAACTATCTCTGGGGCCAACGTCCTGACTTTC	CASSPRTGTISGANVLTF
TRBJ2-1	-	TRBD2	TRBV27	TGTGCCAGCAGTTTCGGCGGGGGAGGCGACAATGAGCAGTTCTTC	CASSFGGGGDNEQFF
TRBJ1-6	-	-	TRBV30	TGTGCCTGGACAGGGATAGCTAATTCACCCCTCCACTTT	CAWTGIANSPLHF
TRBJ1-1	-	-	TRBV6-5	TGTGCCAGCAGTTACGAAGGCAGCGAGAAAGCTTTCTTT	CASSYEGSEKAFF
TRBJ1-2	-	-	TRBV28	TGTGCCAGCAGTTTGGGACTCCATGATGGCTACACCTTC	CASSLGLHDGYTF
TRBJ1-6	-	-	TRBV4-1	TGCGCCAGCAGGCACGCCGAGGTTTCGTATAATTCACCCCTCCACTTT	CASRHAEVSYNSPLHF
TRBJ2-1	once	-	TRBV10-2	TGCGCCAGCAGTGAGTTATCTAACGGCAATGAGCAGTTCTTC	CASSELSNGNEQFF
TRBJ2-7	-	TRBD1	TRBV19	TGTGCCAGTAGTTCAGGGGGCTACGAGCAGTACTTC	CASSSGGYEQYF
TRBJ1-1	-	TRBD1	TRBV28	TGTGCCAGCAGTGCGCGACAGGGACACACTGAAGCTTTCTTT	CASSARQGHTEAFF
TRBJ2-7	-	-	TRBV6-7	TGTGCCAGCAACCCCGGGAAGTCTAACGAGCAGTACTTC	CASNPGKSNEQYF